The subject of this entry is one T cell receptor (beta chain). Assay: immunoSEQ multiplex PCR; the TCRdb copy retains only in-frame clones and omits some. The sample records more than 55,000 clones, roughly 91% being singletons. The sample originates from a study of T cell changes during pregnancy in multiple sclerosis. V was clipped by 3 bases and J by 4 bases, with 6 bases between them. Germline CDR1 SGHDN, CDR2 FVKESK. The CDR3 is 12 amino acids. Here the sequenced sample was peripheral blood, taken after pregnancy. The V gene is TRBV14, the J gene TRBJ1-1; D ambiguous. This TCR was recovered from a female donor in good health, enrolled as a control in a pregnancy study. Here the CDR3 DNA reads TGTGCCAGCAGCCACCTCCCCACTGAAGCTTTCTTT. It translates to CASSHLPTEAFF.